This T cell receptor (beta chain) was identified in a study of T cells expressing NK-cell markers. The study, taken as a whole, reports: Expanded clones of NKG2C+ T cells had an unclear HCMV specificity. A range of about 1.0-7.0% of CD8+ T cells consisted of dominant NKG2C+ clonotypes in more than five donors. Four donors showed these clonotypes also leading the CD3+CD56-NKG2C+ fraction.

Concerning this clonotype itself: Its antigen is not known.

Following a re-call of the 5' RACE reads, TCRdb has one entry per CDR3 protein and lacks DNA. The sample spans roughly 180,000 distinct CDR3 sequences; the ten largest clones claim just over 20%. This CDR3 region has 16 residues. CDR1 SEHNR and CDR2 FQNEAQ come from the germline V gene (reference sequence). This sequence joins TRBV7-9 and TRBJ2-4. The source material was blood T cells: a sorted CD56 or NKG2C T cell subset, CD4+ or CD8+ T cells, or bulk PBMC T cells (not recorded which). This clonotype was obtained from a man aged 18 to 70 in good health. This CDR3 reads CASSPPLVYAKNIQYF.